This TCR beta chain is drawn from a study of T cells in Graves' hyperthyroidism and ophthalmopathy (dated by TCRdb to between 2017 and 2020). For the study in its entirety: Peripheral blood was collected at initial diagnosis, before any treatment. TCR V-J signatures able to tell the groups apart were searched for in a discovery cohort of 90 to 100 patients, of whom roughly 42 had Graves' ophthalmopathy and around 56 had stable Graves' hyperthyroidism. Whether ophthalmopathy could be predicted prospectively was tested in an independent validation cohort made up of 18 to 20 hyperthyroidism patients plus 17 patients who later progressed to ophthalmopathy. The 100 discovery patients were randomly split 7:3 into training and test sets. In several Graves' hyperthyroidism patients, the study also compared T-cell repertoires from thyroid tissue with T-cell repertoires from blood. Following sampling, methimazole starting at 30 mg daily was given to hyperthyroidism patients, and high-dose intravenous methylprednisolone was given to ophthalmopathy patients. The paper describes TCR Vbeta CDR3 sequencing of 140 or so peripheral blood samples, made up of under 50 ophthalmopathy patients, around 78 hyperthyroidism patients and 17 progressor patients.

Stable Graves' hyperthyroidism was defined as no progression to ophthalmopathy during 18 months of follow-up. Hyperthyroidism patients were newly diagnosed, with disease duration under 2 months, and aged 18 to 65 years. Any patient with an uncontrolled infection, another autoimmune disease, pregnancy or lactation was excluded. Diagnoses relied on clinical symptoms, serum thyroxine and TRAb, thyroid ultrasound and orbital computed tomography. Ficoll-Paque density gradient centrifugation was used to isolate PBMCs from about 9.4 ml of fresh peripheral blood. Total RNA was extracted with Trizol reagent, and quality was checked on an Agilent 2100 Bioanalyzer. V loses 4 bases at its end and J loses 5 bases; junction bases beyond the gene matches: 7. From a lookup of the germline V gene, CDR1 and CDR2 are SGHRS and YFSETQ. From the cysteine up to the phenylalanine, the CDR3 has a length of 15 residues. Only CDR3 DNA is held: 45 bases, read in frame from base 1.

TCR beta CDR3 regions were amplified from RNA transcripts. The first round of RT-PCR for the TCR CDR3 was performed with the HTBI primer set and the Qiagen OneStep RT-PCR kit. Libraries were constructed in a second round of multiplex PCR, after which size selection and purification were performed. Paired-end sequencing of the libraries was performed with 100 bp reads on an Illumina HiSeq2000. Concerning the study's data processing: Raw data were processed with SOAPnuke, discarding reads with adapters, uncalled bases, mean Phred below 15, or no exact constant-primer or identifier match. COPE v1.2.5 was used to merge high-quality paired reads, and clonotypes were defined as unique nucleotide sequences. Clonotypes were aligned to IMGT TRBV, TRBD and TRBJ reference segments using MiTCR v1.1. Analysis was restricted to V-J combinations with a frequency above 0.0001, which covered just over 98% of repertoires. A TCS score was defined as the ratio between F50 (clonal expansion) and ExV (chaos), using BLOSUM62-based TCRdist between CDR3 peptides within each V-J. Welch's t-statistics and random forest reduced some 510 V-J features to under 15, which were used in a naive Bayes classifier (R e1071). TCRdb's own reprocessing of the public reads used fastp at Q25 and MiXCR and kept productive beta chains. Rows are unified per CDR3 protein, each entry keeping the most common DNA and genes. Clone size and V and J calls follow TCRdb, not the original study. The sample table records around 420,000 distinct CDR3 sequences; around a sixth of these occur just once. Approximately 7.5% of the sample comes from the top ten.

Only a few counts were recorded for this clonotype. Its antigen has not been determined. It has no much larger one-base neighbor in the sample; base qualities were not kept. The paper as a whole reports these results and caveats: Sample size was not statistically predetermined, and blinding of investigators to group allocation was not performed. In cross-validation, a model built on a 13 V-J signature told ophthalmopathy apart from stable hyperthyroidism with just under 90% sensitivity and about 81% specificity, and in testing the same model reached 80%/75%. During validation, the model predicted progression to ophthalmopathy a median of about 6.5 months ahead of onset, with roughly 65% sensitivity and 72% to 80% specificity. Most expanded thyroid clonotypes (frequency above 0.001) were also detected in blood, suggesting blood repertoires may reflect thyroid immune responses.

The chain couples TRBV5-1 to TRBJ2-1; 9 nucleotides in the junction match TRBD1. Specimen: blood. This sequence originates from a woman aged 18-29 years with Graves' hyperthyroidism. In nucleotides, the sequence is TGCGCCAGCAGCGATCCGGGACAGGGAAACAATGAGCAGTTCTTC. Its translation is CASSDPGQGNNEQFF.